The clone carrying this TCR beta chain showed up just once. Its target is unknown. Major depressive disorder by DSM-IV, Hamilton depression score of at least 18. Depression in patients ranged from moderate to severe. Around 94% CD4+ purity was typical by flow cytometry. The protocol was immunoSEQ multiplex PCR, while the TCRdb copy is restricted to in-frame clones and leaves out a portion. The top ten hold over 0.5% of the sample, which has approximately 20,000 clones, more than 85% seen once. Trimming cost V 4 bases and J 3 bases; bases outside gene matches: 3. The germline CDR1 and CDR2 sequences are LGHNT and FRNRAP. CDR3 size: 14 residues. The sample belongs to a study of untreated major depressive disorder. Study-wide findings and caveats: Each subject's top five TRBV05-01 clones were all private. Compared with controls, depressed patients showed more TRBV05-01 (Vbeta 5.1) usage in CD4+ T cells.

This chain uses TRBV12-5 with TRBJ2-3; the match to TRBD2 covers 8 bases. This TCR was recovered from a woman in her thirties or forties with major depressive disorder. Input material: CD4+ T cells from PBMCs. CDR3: CASGSERETDTQYF. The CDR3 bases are TGTGCTAGTGGTTCGGAGCGGGAGACAGATACGCAGTATTTT.